This TCR beta chain was identified during a study of technical replicates of blood from several donors. Here immunoSEQ multiplex PCR was the method, and the copy in TCRdb shows in-frame clones only, minus some. Among about 100,000 clones, about 94% were seen once, and the ten largest hold 0.2% to 0.25%. Trimming left V 6 bases short and J 6 bases short, with 26 bases between. Germline lookup yields CDR1 ENHRY and CDR2 SYGVKD. CDR3 size: 17 residues. The specimen sequenced was T cells isolated from PBMCs. The receptor was derived from a human donor in good health. The chain carries TRBV10-3 and TRBJ1-2; D may be TRBD1 (5 bases). The CDR3 region has the DNA TGTGCCATCAGCTTCAGCGTGGGACTAAGATTGATGGATGGCTACACCTTC. Translating it yields CAISFSVGLRLMDGYTF.